Presented here are 13 T cell receptor beta chains from one specimen sequenced in a study of blood T cell repertoires in COVID-19. TCRdb's table, derived via immunoSEQ multiplex PCR, lists solely in-frame clones and lacks some. The sample comprises 90,000 or so clones, 91% of which are singletons, and under 2% rests with the top ten. Material for sequencing was peripheral blood. Every receptor here comes from a human donor with active COVID-19. The donor label of this sample is uncertain.

The V and J genes are TRBV2 and TRBJ2-1; 8 nucleotides align to TRBD2. This CDR3 has 17 amino acids. Germline V gene lookup returns CDR1 SNHLY and CDR2 FYNNEI. V shed 6 bases and J 0 bases; nucleotides not matched to a gene: 10. The CDR3 bases are TGTGCCAGCAGCGACTGGACTAGCCCGAGCTCCTACAATGAGCAGTTCTTC. This translates into CASSDWTSPSSYNEQFF.

J is TRBJ2-1 and V is TRBV2; 7 bases fit TRBD2. The trim removed 8 bases at V and 2 bases at J, leaving 0 bases unmatched. Per germline, CDR1 SNHLY and CDR2 FYNNEI. This CDR3 is built from 12 residues. The CDR3 nucleotides are TGTGCCAGCGCGGGGGCCTACAATGAGCAGTTCTTC. Its protein is CASAGAYNEQFF.

The V and J genes are TRBV5-6 and TRBJ1-6, with D uncertain. Germline CDR1 reads SGHDT; CDR2 reads YYEEEE. The CDR3 has 18 residues. The V end was cut by 0 bases, the J end by 6 bases, with 19 bases between. CDR3 region: CASSLGPPTRLGNSPLHF. CDR3 coding DNA: TGTGCCAGCAGCTTGGGGCCACCAACGAGGCTGGGTAATTCACCCCTCCACTTT.

The CDR3 reads CASSYSLTSSYEQYF. The CDR3 DNA is TGTGCCAGCAGTTACTCGTTGACTAGCTCCTACGAGCAGTACTTC. The chain is built from TRBV6-2 or TRBV6-3 and TRBJ2-7; D perhaps matches TRBD2 (6 bases). The germline V gene encodes CDR1 MNHEY and CDR2 SVGEGT. Trimming shortened V by 0 bases and J by 0 bases, and 9 bases separated the two germline ends. CDR3 length equals 15 residues.

V and J are TRBV7-2 and TRBJ2-1; 10 nucleotides align to TRBD2. V lost 5 bases, J lost 8 bases, and 9 bases stayed unmatched. From germline, CDR1 is SGHTA and CDR2 FQGNSA. The CDR3 length is 15 residues. CDR3 in DNA: TGTGCCAGCAGCGACGCCAGCGGGGGGGCCGATGAGCAGTTCTTC. Translated, it gives CASSDASGGADEQFF.

The chain carries TRBV7-2 and TRBJ1-1; D remains unclear. Trimming cost V 2 bases and J 2 bases, with 18 bases left between them. The germline V gene encodes CDR1 SGHTA and CDR2 FQGNSA. The CDR3 covers 17 residues. CDR3 in amino acids: CASSLLGRRGKNTEAFF. The DNA for the CDR3 is TGTGCCAGCAGCTTATTGGGCCGGCGGGGAAAAAACACTGAAGCTTTCTTT.

The table lists this clone with a few counts. The gene calls are TRBV2 and TRBJ2-3, with a tentative D call TRBD2 (5 bases). Germline CDR1 is SNHLY and CDR2 is FYNNEI. The CDR3 totals 16 residues. V gave up 5 bases and J gave up 2 bases, with 17 bases separating them. DNA of the CDR3: TGTGCCAGCAGTAAACAGCTAGCAAAGGTCACAGATACGCAGTATTTT. This translates into CASSKQLAKVTDTQYF.

This chain connects TRBV6-6 to TRBJ2-2, with D possibly matching TRBD2 (5 bases). CDR3 length: 12 amino acids. V was trimmed by 7 bases and J by 2 bases, leaving 5 bases between them. Looked up from germline, CDR1 is MNHNY and CDR2 is SVGAGI (reference sequence). The CDR3 nucleotides are TGTGCCAGCACGGGAAACACCGGGGAGCTGTTTTTT. Its protein is CASTGNTGELFF.

The chain carries TRBV19 and TRBJ2-1; 9 bases are shared with TRBD2. Germline V gives CDR1 LNHDA, CDR2 SQIVND (reference sequence). The CDR3 is 16 residues long. The trim removed 5 bases at V and 5 bases at J, leaving 10 bases unmatched. CDR3 DNA sequence: TGTGCCAGTAGTTTAGCGGGGGAAGGTTCTAACAATGAGCAGTTCTTC. The encoded protein is CASSLAGEGSNNEQFF.

The genes are TRBV5-4 and TRBJ2-1, with a weak D call TRBD2 (5 bases). Germline CDR1 SGHNT, CDR2 YYREEE (reference sequence). The CDR3 is made up of 15 amino acids. Trimming removed 0 bases from V and 8 bases from J, with 15 bases in between. The CDR3 nucleotides are TGTGCCAGCAGCTTGGGGCCATGGAGCGGCGATGAGCAGTTCTTC. Encoded protein: CASSLGPWSGDEQFF.

This clone was counted a few times. The chain joins TRBV6-4 to TRBJ2-1, with TRBD1 as a possible D gene (6 bases). The CDR3 contains 13 residues. Germline V lookup: CDR1 MRHNA, CDR2 SNTAGT. The V and J ends lost 2 bases and 5 bases respectively, with 7 bases between them. DNA for the CDR3: TGTGCCAGCAGTGACCGGGACAACAATGAGCAGTTCTTC. As protein: CASSDRDNNEQFF.

The chain joins TRBV3-1 (or the pseudogene TRBV3-2) to TRBJ1-4; D not certain. Germline V gene lookup returns CDR1 LGHDT and CDR2 YNNKEL (reference sequence). The CDR3 extends over 15 amino acids. Trimming took 3 bases from V and 4 from J, leaving 12 bases between them. This chain's CDR3 is CASSQGEFGNEKLFF. DNA for the CDR3: TGTGCCAGCAGCCAGGGCGAATTTGGTAATGAAAAACTGTTTTTT.

The rearrangement joins TRBV27 to TRBJ2-3, with D possibly TRBD2 on 5 matching bases. V was shortened by 8 bases and J by 2 bases, with 11 bases between the two germline ends. The germline V gene encodes CDR1 MNHEY and CDR2 SMNVEV (reference sequence). The CDR3 consists of 13 residues. This CDR3 reads CASPWGDTDTQYF. CDR3 DNA: TGTGCCAGCCCTTGGGGAGACACAGATACGCAGTATTTT.